These T cell receptor beta chains were read from a single sample in a study of beta chain features in type 1 diabetes. The protocol was immunoSEQ multiplex PCR, while the TCRdb copy is restricted to in-frame clones and leaves out a portion. The sample lists over 15,000 clones; roughly 69% were seen once. The specimen sequenced was Tregs from blood. These receptors were taken from a man aged 25-40 years with type 1 diabetes. Each CDR3 is given with its conserved first and last residue. D genes are given only for firm matches. Clone size, where shown, is once, few, many, or a class for clones that have expanded.

v_gene	j_gene	abundance	d_gene	CDR3aa	CDR3nt
TRBV29-1	TRBJ1-5	-	-	CSVEEPGYNQPQHF	TGCAGCGTTGAAGAACCAGGGTACAATCAGCCCCAGCATTTT
TRBV7-8	TRBJ2-1	-	-	CASSLEGRGRSSYNEQFF	TGTGCCAGCAGCTTAGAAGGCAGGGGCAGGAGCTCCTACAATGAGCAGTTCTTC
TRBV6-1	TRBJ1-3	-	-	CASSDIGAGNTIYF	TGTGCCAGCAGTGACATAGGGGCGGGAAACACCATATATTTT
TRBV27	TRBJ1-5	-	TRBD1	CASSLGRGYNQPQHF	TGTGCCAGCAGTTTAGGCAGGGGGTACAATCAGCCCCAGCATTTT
TRBV7-9	TRBJ2-3	-	TRBD2	CASSLTSGSADTQYF	TGTGCCAGCAGCCTGACTAGCGGGAGTGCAGATACGCAGTATTTT
TRBV6-1	TRBJ1-1	-	TRBD1	CASSNPGQGEAFF	TGTGCCAGCAGTAATCCGGGACAGGGTGAAGCTTTCTTT
TRBV6-5	TRBJ2-7	-	-	CASSPRWLSSYEQYF	TGTGCCAGCAGTCCCCGCTGGTTGAGCTCCTACGAGCAGTACTTC
TRBV14	TRBJ2-1	few	TRBD2	CASSLGLAGSYEQFF	TGTGCCAGCAGCCTGGGACTAGCGGGATCGTATGAGCAGTTCTTC
TRBV9	TRBJ2-5	-	-	CASSVGPEGETQYF	TGTGCCAGCAGCGTAGGCCCGGAGGGAGAGACCCAGTACTTC
TRBV5-4	TRBJ2-1	-	TRBD1	CASSWGDRVFF	TGTGCCAGCAGCTGGGGGGACAGGGTGTTCTTC
TRBV5-1	TRBJ1-1	-	-	CASSSGVATFF	TGCGCCAGCAGCTCAGGGGTAGCAACTTTCTTT
TRBV7-9	TRBJ1-3	-	TRBD1	CASSSGQGAANTIYF	TGTGCCAGCAGCTCAGGACAGGGGGCTGCAAACACCATATATTTT
TRBV6-1	TRBJ1-2	-	-	CASSDGQVGGYTF	TGTGCCAGCAGTGATGGTCAGGTCGGTGGCTACACCTTC
TRBV10-3	TRBJ2-2	-	TRBD2	CAIGPSPGTRTGELFF	TGTGCCATCGGGCCCTCTCCCGGGACTAGGACCGGGGAGCTGTTTTTT
TRBV18	TRBJ2-3	-	TRBD2	CASSSTSGNTDTQYF	TGTGCCAGCTCATCAACTAGCGGGAACACAGATACGCAGTATTTT
TRBV6-1	TRBJ2-7	-	-	CASSFRSTYEQYF	TGTGCCAGCAGCTTCCGGTCAACCTACGAGCAGTACTTC
TRBV6-1	TRBJ2-7	-	TRBD1	CASSPGTDRFEEQYF	TGTGCCAGCAGCCCCGGGACAGATAGATTTGAAGAGCAGTACTTC
TRBV9	TRBJ1-2	-	-	CASSVASQGLYGYTF	TGTGCCAGCAGCGTAGCCTCACAGGGCCTATATGGCTACACCTTC
TRBV5-1	TRBJ2-2	few	TRBD1	CASSPPGQGAAGELFF	TGCGCCAGCAGCCCCCCGGGACAGGGGGCGGCCGGGGAGCTGTTTTTT
TRBV5-1	TRBJ2-1	-	TRBD2	CASSGGLAYNEQFF	TGCGCCAGCAGCGGGGGACTAGCGTACAATGAGCAGTTCTTC
TRBV5-1	TRBJ2-1	-	TRBD1	CASTPDRGNEQFF	TGCGCCAGCACCCCGGACAGGGGAAATGAGCAGTTCTTC
TRBV11-2	TRBJ1-1	-	TRBD1	CASRDRGVGTEAFF	TGTGCCAGCAGGGACAGGGGGGTGGGCACTGAAGCTTTCTTT
TRBV27	TRBJ2-7	-	TRBD1	CASGRGTGKEQYF	TGTGCCAGCGGTAGGGGGACAGGGAAAGAGCAGTACTTC
TRBV7-2	TRBJ1-2	few	-	CASSLQNYGYTF	TGTGCCAGCAGCTTACAAAACTATGGCTACACCTTC
TRBV27	TRBJ2-1	few	-	CASSLITGTSPSYNEQFF	TGTGCCAGCAGTTTAATAACTGGGACTTCGCCTTCCTACAATGAGCAGTTCTTC
TRBV11-2	TRBJ1-1	-	TRBD1	CASSQAGTGLEAFF	TGTGCCAGCAGCCAAGCCGGGACAGGACTTGAAGCTTTCTTT
TRBV12-5	TRBJ2-3	once	-	CASGLDRTDTQYF	TGTGCTAGTGGTTTGGACAGGACAGATACGCAGTATTTT
TRBV7-7	TRBJ2-5	-	-	CASSRVGETQYF	TGTGCTAGCAGCCGGGTGGGTGAGACCCAGTACTTC
TRBV5-1	TRBJ1-2	-	TRBD1	CASSFSDRVYGYTF	TGCGCCAGCAGCTTCAGTGACAGGGTATATGGCTACACCTTC
TRBV10-3	TRBJ2-4	-	-	CATGAQSNIQYF	TGTGCCACAGGGGCACAATCAAACATTCAGTACTTC
TRBV30	TRBJ2-2	-	TRBD2	CAWTLIGLADNTGELFF	TGTGCCTGGACTCTAATCGGACTAGCGGATAACACCGGGGAGCTGTTTTTT
TRBV5-1	TRBJ1-1	-	-	CASSAGGTEAFF	TGCGCCAGCAGCGCGGGGGGAACTGAAGCTTTCTTT
TRBV2	TRBJ2-7	-	TRBD2	CASSEGLAATYEQYF	TGTGCCAGCAGTGAGGGACTAGCGGCCACCTACGAGCAGTACTTC
TRBV6-6	TRBJ2-7	-	-	CASSDSQNYEQYF	TGTGCCAGCAGCGACAGTCAAAACTACGAGCAGTACTTC
TRBV7-9	TRBJ2-2	-	-	CASSLGGILAGELFF	TGTGCCAGCAGCTTAGGAGGGATATTGGCCGGGGAGCTGTTTTTT
TRBV5-1	TRBJ2-7	-	TRBD1	CASSLVGTGAEQYF	TGCGCCAGCAGCTTGGTCGGGACAGGGGCCGAGCAGTACTTC
TRBV9	TRBJ2-2	-	TRBD1	CASSVARDRGLFF	TGTGCCAGCAGCGTAGCCCGGGACAGAGGGCTGTTTTTT
TRBV2	TRBJ2-2	-	TRBD2	CASTASGGRGTGELFF	TGTGCCAGCACGGCTAGCGGGGGCCGGGGCACCGGGGAGCTGTTTTTT
TRBV7-8	TRBJ1-2	once	-	CASSFTGSRGYTF	TGTGCCAGCAGCTTCACAGGGTCGCGGGGCTACACCTTC
TRBV5-6	TRBJ2-3	-	TRBD1	CASSRQGVADTQYF	TGTGCCAGCAGCCGACAGGGGGTCGCAGATACGCAGTATTTT
TRBV5-4	TRBJ2-4	-	-	CASSGTGPKLNIQYF	TGTGCCAGCAGCGGTACAGGGCCCAAACTAAACATTCAGTACTTC
TRBV7-2	TRBJ2-2	-	TRBD1	CASGKAQGNGGELFF	TGTGCCAGCGGCAAAGCACAGGGGAATGGCGGGGAGCTGTTTTTT
TRBV4-1	TRBJ2-3	-	-	CASSLGQPTDTQYF	TGCGCCAGCAGTCTAGGACAGCCTACAGATACGCAGTATTTT
TRBV11-2	TRBJ2-1	-	-	CASSFYTGSYNEQFF	TGTGCCAGCAGCTTTTATACGGGGAGCTACAATGAGCAGTTCTTC
TRBV27	TRBJ2-7	-	TRBD2	CASSPTLIAGSYEQYF	TGTGCCAGCAGTCCCACCCTTATAGCGGGAAGCTACGAGCAGTACTTC
TRBV6-1	TRBJ2-7	-	-	CASSELAEPSYEQYF	TGTGCCAGCAGTGAATTAGCGGAACCCTCCTACGAGCAGTACTTC